This T cell receptor (beta chain) derives from a study of blood T cell repertoires in COVID-19. Study-level information: Donors in the United States, Italy and Spain gave samples during acute or convalescent COVID-19.

The data were produced by immunoSEQ multiplex PCR, yet TCRdb's version contains in-frame clones alone and is incomplete. The sample includes approximately 100,000 clones, around 85% of them seen just once. The CDR3 totals 16 residues. Germline CDR1 is SGHRS and CDR2 is YFSETQ. V lost 4 bases, J lost 0 bases, and 7 bases stayed unmatched. The sequence came from a man older than 75 with acute or convalescent COVID-19. Material: peripheral blood. V is TRBV5-1 and J is TRBJ1-1; 9 bases align to TRBD1. The CDR3 reads CASSKTGGSLNTEAFF. In DNA form, the CDR3 reads TGCGCCAGCAGCAAGACAGGGGGATCTTTGAACACTGAAGCTTTCTTT.